The 11 T cell receptor beta chains in this list originate from one sample, sequenced in a study of blood T cell repertoires in COVID-19. Generated by immunoSEQ multiplex PCR, the TCRdb table keeps only in-frame clones and is missing some. The profile shows roughly 350,000 clones, 88% of them singletons. Material: peripheral blood. The receptor set was obtained from a woman aged 70-85 years with COVID-19, enrolled during active disease.

The chain employs TRBV2 and TRBJ2-2; TRBD2 is a possible D gene (6 bases). Trimming removed 7 bases at V and 2 bases at J, with 11 bases between. The V gene's germline CDR1 is SNHLY and CDR2 FYNNEI. The CDR3 covers 14 residues. Here the CDR3 DNA reads TGTGCCAGCAACAAAGGGACTAACACCGGGGAGCTGTTTTTT. Protein sequence: CASNKGTNTGELFF. Variable domain in full (rest from reference TRBV2 and TRBJ2-2): EPEVTQTPSHQVTQMGQEVILRCVPISNHLYFYWYRQILGQKVEFLVSFYNNEISEKSEIFDDQFSVERPDGSNFTLKIRSTKLEDSAMYFCASNKGTNTGELFFGEGSRLTVL.

This rearrangement joins TRBV19 to TRBJ1-1, with unresolved D. This CDR3 contains 15 residues. V was clipped by 7 bases and J by 0 bases, with 15 bases between them. The germline CDR1 and CDR2 sequences are LNHDA and SQIVND (reference sequence). In DNA, the CDR3 is TGTGCCAGTACCTCTCTGGAGAAGATGAACACTGAAGCTTTCTTT. It specifies CASTSLEKMNTEAFF.

The chain joins TRBV7-9 to TRBJ1-4; unclear D gene. Germline values: CDR1 SEHNR, CDR2 FQNEAQ (reference sequence). V lost 9 bases and J 1 base, leaving 12 bases between the germline ends. The CDR3 loop spans 14 amino acids. The CDR3 loop reads CASTKGGTNEKLFF. CDR3 coding DNA: TGTGCCAGTACAAAAGGAGGAACTAATGAAAAACTGTTTTTT. Complete variable domain (other parts from reference TRBV7-9 and TRBJ1-4): DTGVSQNPRHKITKRGQNVTFRCDPISEHNRLYWYRQTLGQGPEFLTYFQNEAQLEKSRLLSDRFSAERPKGSFSTLEIQRTEQGDSAMYLCASTKGGTNEKLFFGSGTQLSVL.

The chain uses TRBV3-1 (or the pseudogene TRBV3-2) and TRBJ1-2, with a weak D call TRBD1 (5 bases). This CDR3 comprises 15 residues. The V end lost 0 bases, the J end lost 4 bases, and 12 bases lay between the germline ends. The V gene's germline CDR1 is LGHDT and CDR2 YNNKEL (reference sequence). CDR3 coding DNA: TGTGCCAGCAGCCAAGAAGCAGGGTCAGGCTATGGCTACACCTTC. It codes for CASSQEAGSGYGYTF.

The chain carries TRBV12-3 or TRBV12-4 and TRBJ2-7, with D possibly matching TRBD2 (6 bases). V lost 1 base, J lost 9 bases, and 13 bases lay in between. The CDR3 has 13 residues. This CDR3 reads CASSLGGRTRQYF. The CDR3, as DNA: TGTGCCAGCAGTTTAGGGGGGAGGACTCGGCAGTACTTC.

V gene TRBV12-3 or TRBV12-4 combines with J gene TRBJ1-2, with D perhaps TRBD1 (6 bases). This CDR3 is built from 13 residues. Trimming left V 3 bases short and J 7 bases short, with 12 bases between. CDR3 nucleotide sequence: TGTGCCAGCAGTTTGGTGGGGGCAGGTGGCTACACCTTC. Translated: CASSLVGAGGYTF.

This clone was detected once. The rearrangement links TRBV3-1 (or the pseudogene TRBV3-2) to TRBJ2-3, with TRBD2 matching 11 bases. With 3 bases clipped from V and 7 bases from J, the junction kept 9 bases outside the gene matches. The CDR3 sequence is 16 residues long. The germline CDR1 and CDR2 sequences are LGHDT and YNNKEL (reference sequence). CDR3 amino acids: CASSQARLAGRHTQYF. CDR3 sequence (DNA): TGTGCCAGCAGCCAGGCCCGACTAGCGGGACGGCATACGCAGTATTTT.

This chain connects TRBV24-1 to TRBJ1-5, with TRBD1 as a possible D gene (6 bases). V shed 9 bases and J shed 6 bases, with 14 bases lying between them. This CDR3 contains 13 residues. In germline, CDR1 is KGHDR, CDR2 SFDVKD. CDR3 DNA sequence: TGTGCCACCGGGGGCGGGGGAACTCAGCCCCAGCATTTT. This sequence encodes CATGGGGTQPQHF.

This chain uses TRBV4-1 with TRBJ1-1, with 7 bases matching TRBD1. CDR1 is MGHRA, CDR2 YSYEKL, per germline. J gave up 9 bases and V 4 bases, and 11 bases lay outside the gene matches. The CDR3 sequence is 14 residues long. For the CDR3, the DNA is TGCGCCAGCAGCCCAGGGACTGGGACAGAAAAAGCTTTCTTT. Translated: CASSPGTGTEKAFF.

The chain recombines TRBV14 with TRBJ2-3, with 10 bases aligning to TRBD1. With 3 bases clipped from V and 8 bases from J, the junction kept 8 bases outside the gene matches. This CDR3 has 15 residues. Germline lookup yields CDR1 SGHDN and CDR2 FVKESK. CDR3: CASSQSLTGGSTQYF. CDR3 in DNA: TGTGCCAGCAGCCAGAGCCTGACAGGGGGCAGTACGCAGTATTTT. The variable domain in full, with the rest retrieved from reference TRBV14 and TRBJ2-3, is EAGVTQFPSHSVIEKGQTVTLRCDPISGHDNLYWYRRVMGKEIKFLLHFVKESKQDESGMPNNRFLAERTGGTYSTLKVQPAELEDSGVYFCASSQSLTGGSTQYFGPGTRLTVL.

J is TRBJ2-2 and V is TRBV24-1; 7 bases map to TRBD1. V shed 3 bases, J shed 6 bases, and the junction held 6 bases outside the gene matches. In germline, CDR1 is KGHDR, CDR2 SFDVKD. The CDR3 is made up of 15 amino acids. DNA for the CDR3: TGTGCCACCAGTGATCCACGACAGGGAGCCGGGGAGCTGTTTTTT. This translates into CATSDPRQGAGELFF.